This T cell receptor beta chain was recovered during a study of beta chain features in type 1 diabetes listed by TCRdb under 2018. Background for the entire study: Patients and healthy donors did not differ in mean age, gender distribution, total cell number or subset yield. Across all samples, fewer than 110,000,000 sorted cells were examined, and cell number per subset correlated strongly with RNA yield. In the study, TCRB repertoires of sorted circulating CD4+ T cell subsets from recently diagnosed type 1 diabetes patients were compared with those of matched healthy donors. Regulatory and stem cell-like memory subsets were obtained from only 8 patients and about eight healthy donors, while naive and central memory subsets were obtained from all 30 or so donors. The research as a whole found: Fewer insertions and more nucleotide deletions at VDJ recombination sites were observed in patients with type 1 diabetes, implying thymic rearrangement abnormalities. Because the HLA sub-analyses included only small numbers of individuals, any influence of HLA type on TCRB rearrangement was left unresolved. Shorter templates might be favored by PCR, yet because patient and control samples were amplified and corrected together, any such skew would affect both groups equally. Naive, central memory and regulatory TCRB repertoires appeared to be more similar among patients than among healthy donors. Because cDNA was sequenced instead of genomic DNA, highly expressing activated cells could be over-represented, though the groups showed no difference in activation or CD3 levels. In all four CD4+ subsets, TCRB CDR3 length was moderately but significantly shorter in type 1 diabetes patients.

The entire amount of isolated RNA was reverse transcribed using the High Capacity cDNA Reverse Transcription Kit, so the sequenced TCRB transcripts were expressed ones. Deep immunoSEQ sequencing was applied to naive, central memory and regulatory T cell samples, giving an average of roughly 3.6 million total reads per sample. After sorted cells were lysed in RLT buffer, RNA was extracted with DNase-treated RNeasy Micro or Mini kits, with the choice depending on cell number. To prevent cross-contamination, every cell subset was processed on its own, while patient and healthy donor samples were processed together. Using the immunoSEQ multiplex PCR, TCRB sequences were amplified from cDNA into 87-bp fragments spanning the CDR3 region. Sequencing of the amplicons was performed on the Illumina HiSeq platform. Per the authors' processing: Synthetic template baselines were used to correct PCR bias computationally, reads within Hamming distance 2 were collapsed, and singletons that could not be merged were discarded. Reads were aligned against IMGT so that V, D and J genes, CDR3 length and insertions or deletions at six rearrangement sites could be assigned. Within each subset, clonotype counts were normalized to the number of sorted cells before true diversity and Gini coefficients were calculated with the tcR R package. The overlap coefficient, calculated on TCRB nucleotide sequences, was used to measure repertoire sharing. Out-of-frame TCRB sequences from naive cells were analyzed as a proxy for the pre-selection repertoire. TCRdb carries this immuneACCESS record with in-frame sequences only. Its versions omit some clonotypes, under half of them owing to an unresolved V gene in the studies checked, with the rest unexplained. V and J calls and clone size follow that table, whereas D and trimming were derived from the DNA. The sample profile shows 200,000 to 250,000 clones; roughly 14% of them were found once. 0.015% to 0.02% of the sample is taken by the ten largest.

Each donor gave one peripheral blood draw, averaging approximately 0.12 L, which was collected into heparinised tubes. Using a panel that included CD45RO, CCR7, CD25, CD127, CD95 and CD27, naive, central memory, regulatory and stem cell-like memory CD4+ T cells were sorted on a BD FACSAria II. All sorted populations exceeded 98% purity. PBMCs were isolated immediately by Lymphoprep density gradient centrifugation and stained directly without culture. To minimize batch effects, samples were stained and sorted in pairs, one healthy donor with one patient per experiment. The CDR3 runs 16 residues from the cysteine to the phenylalanine. Only the CDR3 portion is preserved as DNA: 48 bases, with reading frame beginning at the first base. From the germline V gene, CDR1 is MGHRA and CDR2 is YSYEKL. V and J are truncated by 5 bases and 3 bases respectively, leaving an intervening sequence of 19 bases. In regard to this clone: The target of this receptor is not known. The record has no base qualities; no much larger clone is one base away.

The rearranged segments are TRBV4-1 and TRBJ1-2; too little of a D gene remains to name it. The specimen was naive CD4+ T cells from blood. The cell subset or site tag for this specimen amounts to: true naive CD4+ T cells. This clonotype was sampled from a man in his thirties or forties with type 1 diabetes. The sequenced DNA is TGCGCCAGCAGCGCTCGCGGACTGGGAAGGGACTATGGCTACACCTTC. The translation is CASSARGLGRDYGYTF.